Sequencing of this T cell receptor beta chain was carried out in a study of blood T cell repertoires in COVID-19 (dated by TCRdb to 2020 to 2021). For context, the study as a whole: Samples from collaborators originated in the United States, Italy and Spain and spanned both the acute and convalescent phases of COVID-19. Samples came from the ongoing ImmuneRACE study (first 160 participants) plus 1,254 subjects from 6 global collaborators. The prospective study material was composed of cDNA or gDNA derived from T cells, B-cell-depleted T cells, or PBMCs. The sample metadata nearly always contained a de-identified subject ID, COVID-19 status, age in years and sex. The dataset comprised deeply sampled blood TCRbeta repertoires from subjects exposed to, actively infected with, or recovered from COVID-19. Where HLA class I and class II types were available, the types were taken from metadata supplied by the sample provider, not from assay-based typing. The repertoires were made available in a free public database intended to serve as a resource for research on the immune response to SARS-CoV-2.

This clone was recorded once. Its antigen is still unknown. Within one base of it there is no much larger clone, and no base qualities were kept. The study at large found these results: The amount of clinical and demographic metadata varied by source and participant and was provided uncurated.

Each collaborating institution followed its own protocols to collect whole blood in K2EDTA tubes. For TCRbeta analysis, collaborator samples were shipped as frozen whole blood, as isolated PBMCs, or as DNA extracted from either sample type. The CDR1 and CDR2 encoded by the germline V gene are MDHEN and SYDVKM. V loses 7 bases of germline sequence and J loses 2 bases, and the interval between the two ends is 12 bases. Counted from cysteine to phenylalanine, this CDR3 has 15 amino acids. Left in the record is the CDR3 DNA by itself, 45 bases read in frame from the first base. The immunoSEQ Assay, a bias-controlled multiplex PCR, was used to amplify TCRbeta CDR3 regions from genomic DNA. The paper's processing steps were these. Within the assay, amplification of reference gene primers was used to estimate how many nucleated cells each sample contained. Sequence reads were collapsed and filtered to measure the absolute abundance of every unique TCRbeta CDR3 rearrangement. For each sample, productive Simpson clonality was calculated as the square root of Simpson's diversity index across productive rearrangements. Imported from immuneACCESS, the table was reduced by TCRdb to in-frame sequences with V and J called. These copies leave out some clones; in studies compared against another copy, an unresolved V gene accounts for under half, and the cause of the remainder is not known. The DNA was the basis for D and trimming; V, J and clone size are from that table. Counted in this sample were about 440,000 clones; 80% to 90% of them appeared once. The ten largest clonotypes hold 4.3% of the sample.

The sequence was obtained from a woman aged 25 to 39 with acute or convalescent COVID-19. Sequencing used peripheral blood. The sequence joins TRBV28 to TRBJ2-6; TRBD1 is a possible D gene, resting on 6 matching bases. This receptor has the CDR3 CASTLGGPGANVLTF. The bases are TGTGCCAGCACCCTTGGGGGCCCTGGGGCCAACGTCCTGACTTTC.